These T cell receptor beta chains were read from a single sample in a study of blood T cell repertoires in COVID-19. The table came from immunoSEQ multiplex PCR; TCRdb's copy has only in-frame clones and leaves some out. This sample has 270,000 or so clones, with less than 85% found just once. Specimen: peripheral blood. These receptors all come from a woman aged 18-29 years with acute or convalescent COVID-19. Each CDR3 is given with its conserved first and last residue. A D gene is named only where the DNA matches it firmly. Size is omitted from some rows. Given values are once, few, many or a class for expanded clones.

clone_size	d_call	j_call	v_call	cdr3_nt	cdr3_aa
-	-	TRBJ2-1	TRBV7-9	TGTGCCAGCAGCTTTGGGGGGAGTGGCAATGAGCAGTTCTTC	CASSFGGSGNEQFF
-	TRBD2	TRBJ2-7	TRBV27	TGTGCCAGCAGTTTCGGCTCTATCGGCGGGAGGGCCCGCGAGCAGTACTTC	CASSFGSIGGRAREQYF
few	TRBD1	TRBJ2-5	TRBV19	TGTGCCAGTAGTCTTCGGACAGGGGGCAAATTAGAGACCCAGTACTTC	CASSLRTGGKLETQYF
-	TRBD1	TRBJ1-3	TRBV9	TGTGCCAGCAGCGTTCGACAGGGGGTAAGGGACACCATATATTTT	CASSVRQGVRDTIYF
-	-	TRBJ2-7	TRBV18	TGTGCCAGCTCACCGACTAGTGCGGTATCCTACGAGCAGTACTTC	CASSPTSAVSYEQYF
-	-	TRBJ2-3	TRBV3-1/TRBV3-2	TGTGCCAGCAGCCCCCTCCAGGGTACGCAGTATTTT	CASSPLQGTQYF
-	TRBD1	TRBJ1-1	TRBV5-5	TGTGCCAGCAGCTCAGACAGGGACACTGAAGCTTTCTTT	CASSSDRDTEAFF
-	TRBD2	TRBJ2-1	TRBV28	TGTGCCAGCAGTTTAGCGGGAGCTAACTCCTACAATGAGCAGTTCTTC	CASSLAGANSYNEQFF
-	TRBD2	TRBJ2-7	TRBV3-1/TRBV3-2	TGTGCCAGCAGCCCTCCGATGTCTAGCGGGGGCGAGCAGTACTTC	CASSPPMSSGGEQYF
-	-	TRBJ2-7	TRBV5-1	TGCGCCAGCAGCCTAGGGGACGGGAGCTCCTACGAGCAGTACTTC	CASSLGDGSSYEQYF
-	-	TRBJ1-1	TRBV6-4	TGTGCCAGCAGTGGTCGGGGCACTGAAGCTTTCTTT	CASSGRGTEAFF
once	-	TRBJ2-7	TRBV19	TGTGCCAGTAGTATGATCGGGGGAAGCTCCTACGAGCAGTACTTC	CASSMIGGSSYEQYF
-	TRBD1	TRBJ2-5	TRBV7-9	TGTGCCAGCAGCTCAACAGGGGGGCAAGAGACCCAGTACTTC	CASSSTGGQETQYF
many	TRBD1	TRBJ2-5	TRBV15	TGTGCCACCAGCAATCCGACAGGGGGAGTTCGGCAAGAGACCCAGTACTTC	CATSNPTGGVRQETQYF
-	TRBD2	TRBJ2-7	TRBV6-6	TGTGCCAGCAGAAAGGGACTAGCGACGGACTCCTACGAGCAGTACTTC	CASRKGLATDSYEQYF
once	TRBD2	TRBJ2-1	TRBV27	TGTGCCAGCAGTCCCCTCGCGGGAGTTTCCAATGAGCAGTTCTTC	CASSPLAGVSNEQFF
few	-	TRBJ2-2	TRBV4-1	TGCGCCAGCAGTGCTAGCGACACCGGGGAGCTGTTTTTT	CASSASDTGELFF
-	-	TRBJ2-7	TRBV7-8	TGTGCCAGCAGCTCTCTTTCTAGTCGGTCGGTACGGTCGATCTACGAGCAGTACTTC	CASSSLSSRSVRSIYEQYF
-	-	TRBJ2-3	TRBV4-3	TGCGCCAGCAGCCTCCACCCGGGGGACTTCGGCTCAGATACGCAGTATTTT	CASSLHPGDFGSDTQYF
-	-	TRBJ2-2	TRBV18	TGTGCCAGCTCACGTTCCCGGGTGGACACCGGGGAGCTGTTTTTT	CASSRSRVDTGELFF
-	TRBD2	TRBJ2-1	TRBV18	TGTGCCAGCTCACCGGCCACTAGCGGGAGAGCCAATGAGCAGTTCTTC	CASSPATSGRANEQFF
-	TRBD2	TRBJ2-1	TRBV30	TGTGCCTGGAAAGGACTAGCGGGGTCCTTTGAGCAGTTCTTC	CAWKGLAGSFEQFF
-	-	TRBJ2-7	TRBV11-2	TGTGCCAGCAGCTTAGAAGGGGGGGAGAAGTACTTC	CASSLEGGEKYF
-	-	TRBJ2-1	TRBV6-2/TRBV6-3	TGTGCCAGCAGTTACAAGCGACAGAAGCAGTTCTTC	CASSYKRQKQFF